Listed here are 5 T cell receptor beta chains from one sample, sequenced in a study of blood T cell repertoires in COVID-19. Using immunoSEQ multiplex PCR, the repertoire was profiled, and TCRdb retains in-frame clones only, with some absent. This repertoire shows about 190,000 clones, approximately 79% found once; its top ten account for around 12%. The sequenced sample was peripheral blood. The receptors originated from a woman aged 50 to 60 with acute or convalescent COVID-19.

The chain is built from TRBV19 and TRBJ2-1; unclear D gene. The CDR3 is made up of 15 amino acids. The germline V and J ends were trimmed by 0 bases and 7 bases, with 13 bases remaining between them. CDR1 and CDR2 (germline): LNHDA, SQIVND (reference sequence). For the CDR3, the DNA is TGTGCCAGTAGTATAGAGGTTAGCTTAAGAAATGAGCAGTTCTTC. This codes for CASSIEVSLRNEQFF.

The gene calls are TRBV6-5 and TRBJ1-5; unclear D gene. Germline V CDR1 and CDR2: MNHEY, SVGAGI. The V end lost 0 bases, the J end lost 9 bases, and 15 bases lay between the germline ends. This CDR3 contains 15 residues. The CDR3 region is CASSYSIQSNLPQHF. The CDR3 bases are TGTGCCAGCAGTTACTCGATTCAGTCGAATTTGCCCCAGCATTTT.

The chain links TRBV5-6 to TRBJ1-3, with 7 bases lining up with TRBD1. The CDR3 covers 14 residues. The V gene's germline CDR1 is SGHDT and CDR2 YYEEEE. Trimming at V came to 4 bases and at J to 4 bases, leaving 5 bases not matched to a gene. In DNA, the CDR3 is TGTGCCAGCAGCCTGGGACAGCAAGGAAACACCATATATTTT. As protein: CASSLGQQGNTIYF.

The V and J genes are TRBV27 and TRBJ2-5; D is perhaps TRBD1 (6 bases). Germline lookup yields CDR1 MNHEY and CDR2 SMNVEV (reference sequence). V was pared by 0 bases and J by 5 bases, with 13 bases between. This CDR3 contains 15 residues. The CDR3 DNA reads as TGTGCCAGCAGTTTATCGGTCCAAAGGGGGGAGACCCAGTACTTC. Translation gives CASSLSVQRGETQYF.

The DNA for the CDR3 is TGCGCCAGCAGTCAGGGAGAGACCCAGTACTTC. This translates into CASSQGETQYF. The genes are TRBV5-1 and TRBJ2-5, with a tentative D call TRBD1 (5 bases). The CDR3 totals 11 residues. CDR1 is SGHRS and CDR2 is YFSETQ in the germline V gene. V was pared by 5 bases and J by 4 bases, with 6 bases between.